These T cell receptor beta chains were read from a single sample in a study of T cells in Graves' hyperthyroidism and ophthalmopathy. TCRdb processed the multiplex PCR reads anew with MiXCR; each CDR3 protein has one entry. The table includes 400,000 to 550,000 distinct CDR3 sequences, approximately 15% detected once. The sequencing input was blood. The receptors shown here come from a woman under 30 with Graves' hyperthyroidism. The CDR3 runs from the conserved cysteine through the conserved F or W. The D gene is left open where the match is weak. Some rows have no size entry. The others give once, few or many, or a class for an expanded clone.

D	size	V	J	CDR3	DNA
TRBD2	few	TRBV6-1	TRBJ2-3	CASSQTSGSSTDTQYF	TGTGCCAGCAGCCAGACTAGCGGGTCTAGCACAGATACGCAGTATTTT
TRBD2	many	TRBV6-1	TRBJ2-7	CASSLLGGRVYEQYF	TGTGCCAGCAGTTTGCTCGGCGGGAGAGTCTACGAGCAGTACTTC
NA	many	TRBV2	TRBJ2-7	CASRWAHGDYEQYF	TGTGCCAGCAGGTGGGCCCACGGGGACTACGAGCAGTACTTC
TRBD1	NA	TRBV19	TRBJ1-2	CASSILSGQMNSNYGYTF	TGTGCCAGTAGTATCCTCTCGGGACAGATGAACTCTAACTATGGCTACACCTTC
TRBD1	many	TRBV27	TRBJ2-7	CASSKTGGSYEQYF	TGTGCCAGCAGTAAAACAGGGGGCTCCTACGAGCAGTACTTC
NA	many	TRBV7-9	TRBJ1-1	CASAREGNTEAFF	TGTGCCAGCGCAAGGGAGGGGAACACTGAAGCTTTCTTT
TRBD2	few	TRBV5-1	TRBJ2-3	CASSLRPSGSPDTQYF	TGCGCCAGCAGCTTAAGGCCTAGCGGGAGCCCAGATACGCAGTATTTT
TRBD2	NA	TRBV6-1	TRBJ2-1	CASSVGSLAGGLEQFF	TGTGCCAGCAGCGTAGGGTCACTAGCGGGAGGGCTAGAGCAGTTCTTC
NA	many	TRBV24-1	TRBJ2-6	CATSDPPSGANVLTF	TGTGCCACCAGTGACCCCCCCTCTGGGGCCAACGTCCTGACTTTC
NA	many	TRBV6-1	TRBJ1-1	CASLVNTEAFF	TGTGCCAGCCTAGTAAACACTGAAGCTTTCTTT
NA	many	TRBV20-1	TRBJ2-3	CSANVRDRGTDTQYF	TGCAGTGCTAATGTGCGGGATAGAGGCACAGATACGCAGTATTTT
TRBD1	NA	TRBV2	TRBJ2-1	CASSEDPGGHNEQFF	TGTGCCAGCAGTGAGGATCCAGGGGGACACAATGAGCAGTTCTTC
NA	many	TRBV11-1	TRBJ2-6	CASSLEISGANVLTF	TGTGCCAGCAGCTTGGAGATCTCTGGGGCCAACGTCCTGACTTTC
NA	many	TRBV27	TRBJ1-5	CASSFRGVGQPQHF	TGTGCCAGCAGTTTCAGGGGAGTGGGTCAGCCCCAGCATTTT
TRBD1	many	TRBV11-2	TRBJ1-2	CASSPQGGTGANDYGYTF	TGTGCCAGCAGCCCCCAAGGCGGGACAGGGGCCAATGACTATGGCTACACCTTC
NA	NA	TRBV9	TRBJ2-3	CASSVDSGLTDTQYF	TGTGCCAGCAGCGTAGATAGCGGTCTCACAGATACGCAGTATTTT
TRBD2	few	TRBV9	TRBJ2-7	CASSVPGGEQYF	TGTGCCAGCAGCGTCCCCGGGGGGGAGCAGTACTTC
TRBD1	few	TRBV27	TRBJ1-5	CASRDRGRVGNQPQHF	TGTGCCAGCAGGGACAGGGGGAGAGTAGGCAATCAGCCCCAGCATTTT
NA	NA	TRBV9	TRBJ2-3	CASSAVTDTQYF	TGTGCCAGCAGCGCCGTTACAGATACGCAGTATTTT
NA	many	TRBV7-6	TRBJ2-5	CASSPTAGHQETQYF	TGTGCCAGCAGCCCTACCGCGGGACACCAAGAGACCCAGTACTTC
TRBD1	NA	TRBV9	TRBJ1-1	CASSSPGQTNTEAFF	TGCGCCAGCAGCTCGCCGGGACAGACAAACACTGAAGCTTTCTTT
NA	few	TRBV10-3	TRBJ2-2	CAIRWAFDTGELFF	TGTGCCATCAGATGGGCGTTTGACACCGGGGAGCTGTTTTTT
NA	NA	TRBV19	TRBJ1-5	CASTSSGPFSNQPQHF	TGTGCCAGTACCTCCTCCGGGCCCTTTTCCAATCAGCCCCAGCATTTT
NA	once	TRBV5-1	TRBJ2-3	CASSLAVASTDTQYF	TGCGCCAGCAGCTTGGCCGTCGCGAGCACAGATACGCAGTATTTT
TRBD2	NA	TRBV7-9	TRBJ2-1	CASSPRWVSGANEQFF	TGTGCCAGCAGCCCAAGGTGGGTTAGCGGGGCTAATGAGCAGTTCTTC
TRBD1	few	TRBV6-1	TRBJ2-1	CASSEDRGTDFYNEQFF	TGTGCCAGCAGTGAAGATAGGGGGACAGACTTTTACAATGAGCAGTTCTTC
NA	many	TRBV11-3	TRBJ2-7	CASSLTETYEQYF	TGTGCCAGCAGCTTAACGGAGACCTACGAGCAGTACTTC
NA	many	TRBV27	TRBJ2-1	CASTLLLRGGGSGEQFF	TGTGCCAGCACCCTCCTCCTCCGAGGGGGCGGGAGCGGTGAGCAGTTCTTC
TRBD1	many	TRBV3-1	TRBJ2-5	CASSQGQGGKETQYF	TGTGCCAGCAGCCAAGGACAGGGGGGTAAAGAGACCCAGTACTTC
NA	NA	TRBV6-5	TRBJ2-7	CASSSNPGQLYEQYF	TGTGCCAGCAGTTCCAATCCGGGACAACTCTACGAGCAGTACTTC
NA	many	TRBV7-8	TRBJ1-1	CASSLGWRPGTEAFF	TGTGCCAGCAGCTTAGGATGGAGGCCGGGAACTGAAGCTTTCTTT
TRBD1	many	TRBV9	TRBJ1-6	CASNHGQDNSPLHF	TGTGCCAGCAACCACGGACAGGACAATTCACCCCTCCACTTT
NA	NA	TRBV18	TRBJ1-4	CASSPGGMKEKLFF	TGTGCCAGCTCACCAGGGGGTATGAAGGAAAAACTGTTTTTT
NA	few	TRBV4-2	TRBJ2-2	CASSPTKERTGELFF	TGTGCCAGCAGCCCCACCAAAGAGAGGACCGGGGAGCTGTTTTTT
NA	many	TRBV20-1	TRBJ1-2	CSAREAANYGYTF	TGCAGTGCTAGAGAAGCAGCTAACTATGGCTACACCTTC
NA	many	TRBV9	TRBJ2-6	CASTDSSGANVLTF	TGTGCCAGCACCGACAGCTCTGGGGCCAACGTCCTGACTTTC
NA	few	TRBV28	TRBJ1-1	CASSLGGRLKAFF	TGTGCCAGCAGTTTGGGGGGACGGCTAAAAGCTTTCTTT
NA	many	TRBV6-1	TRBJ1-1	CASRQGGTEAFF	TGTGCCAGCAGACAGGGTGGCACTGAAGCTTTCTTT
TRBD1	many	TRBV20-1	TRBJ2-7	CSARDADRASYEQYF	TGCAGTGCTAGAGACGCGGACAGGGCCAGCTACGAGCAGTACTTC
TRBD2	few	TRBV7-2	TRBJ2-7	CASSERELYEQYF	TGTGCCAGCAGTGAGCGGGAGTTATACGAGCAGTACTTC
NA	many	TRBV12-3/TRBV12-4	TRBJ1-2	CASSYDSPYGYTF	TGTGCCAGCAGTTACGACAGCCCCTATGGCTACACCTTC
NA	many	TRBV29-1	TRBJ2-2	CSVVVGATGELFF	TGCAGCGTGGTCGTGGGGGCCACCGGGGAGCTGTTTTTT